The TCR beta chain under discussion was sequenced for a study of cytomegalovirus exposure and HLA in healthy donors. The study, taken as a whole, reports: CMV serostatus alone was available as immune exposure information.

The donors were healthy bone marrow donors. Comment on this clone: Its antigen is unidentified.

PCR used 60 Vbeta primers and 13 Jbeta primers. TCRdb's copy holds only in-frame clones and misses some; the assay was immunoSEQ multiplex PCR. The profile shows 150,000 to 200,000 clones, just over 75% of them singletons. The length of the CDR3 is 15 residues. Between the trimmed V and J ends, which lost 0 bases and 6 bases, there was a span of 14 bases. Germline V gene data show CDR1 as LNHNV and CDR2 as YYDKDF (reference sequence). The TCR was taken from a young man in good health and CMV-seronegative. Specimen: PBMCs. The chain has TRBV15 and TRBJ1-1; D remains ambiguous. CDR3 sequence: CATSRDYGAGAEAFF. The DNA for the CDR3 is TGTGCCACCAGCAGAGATTATGGCGCCGGGGCTGAAGCTTTCTTT.